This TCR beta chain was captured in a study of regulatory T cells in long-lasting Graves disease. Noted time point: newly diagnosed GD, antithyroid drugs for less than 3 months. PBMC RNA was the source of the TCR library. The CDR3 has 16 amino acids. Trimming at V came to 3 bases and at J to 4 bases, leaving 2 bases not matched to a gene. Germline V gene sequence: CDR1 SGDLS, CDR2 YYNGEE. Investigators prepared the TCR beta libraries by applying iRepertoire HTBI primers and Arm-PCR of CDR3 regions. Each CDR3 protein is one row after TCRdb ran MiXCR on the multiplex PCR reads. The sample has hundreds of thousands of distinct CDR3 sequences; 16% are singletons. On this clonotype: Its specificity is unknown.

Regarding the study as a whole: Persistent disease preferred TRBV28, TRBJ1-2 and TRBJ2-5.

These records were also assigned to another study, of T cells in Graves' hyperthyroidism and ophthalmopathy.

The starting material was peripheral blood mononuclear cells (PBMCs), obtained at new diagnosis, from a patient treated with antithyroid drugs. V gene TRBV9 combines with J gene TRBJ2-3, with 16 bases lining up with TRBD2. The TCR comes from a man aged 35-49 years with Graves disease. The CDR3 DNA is TGTGCCAGCAGCGCTGGGACTAGCGGGGGGGCAGATACGCAGTATTTT. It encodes CASSAGTSGGADTQYF.